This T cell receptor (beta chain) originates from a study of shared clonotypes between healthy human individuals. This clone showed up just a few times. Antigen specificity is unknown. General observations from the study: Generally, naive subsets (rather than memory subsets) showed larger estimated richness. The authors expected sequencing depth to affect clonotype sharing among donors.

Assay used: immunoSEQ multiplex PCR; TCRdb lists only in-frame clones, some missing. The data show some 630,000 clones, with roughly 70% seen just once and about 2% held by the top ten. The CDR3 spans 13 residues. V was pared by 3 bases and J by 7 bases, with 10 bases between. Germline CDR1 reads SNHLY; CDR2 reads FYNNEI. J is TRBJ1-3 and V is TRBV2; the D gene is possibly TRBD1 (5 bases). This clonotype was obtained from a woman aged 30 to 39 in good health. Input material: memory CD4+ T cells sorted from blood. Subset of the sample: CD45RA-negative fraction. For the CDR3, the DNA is TGTGCCAGCAGTGACCCAGGGCGGAACACCATATATTTT. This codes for CASSDPGRNTIYF.